The clone carrying this T cell receptor (beta chain) was seen ten or more times. Its specificity is unknown. By 5'RACE template switching, TCR cDNA was produced, with a universal primer site and UMIs added in the process. One entry per CDR3 protein, called by TCRdb with MiXCR from the 5' RACE reads. The sample has some 320,000 distinct CDR3 sequences; roughly 4.3% are singletons. Looked up from germline, CDR1 is SGHRS and CDR2 is YFSETQ. Trimming left V 10 bases short and J 7 bases short, with 23 bases between. The CDR3 totals 15 residues. The data stem from a study of T cells after yellow fever vaccination. Overall study findings and caveats: Sorted repertoires could include abundant contaminating clonotypes from bulk cells. Reappearance after the booster was observed for most primary-vaccination clones (roughly 97% CD4, over 75% CD8).

The TCR originated in a man younger than 35 who received the YFV17D yellow fever vaccine. The genes are TRBV5-1 and TRBJ2-2; D remains ambiguous. Sequencing was performed on PBMCs, taken 5 days after the yellow fever booster vaccination. CDR3 sequence reads: CASLERTGSGGELFF. The DNA for the CDR3 is TGCGCCTCCCTCGAAAGGACCGGCAGTGGCGGGGAGCTGTTTTTT.